Each of the 18 T cell receptor beta chains below was sequenced from the same sample in a study of blood T cells in healthy people across ages. For the second PCR, which ran for about 6 to 11 cycles, a sample-barcoded 5' primer and a J-beta primer mix were used. TCRdb reprocessed the 5' RACE reads via MiXCR and lists one record per CDR3 protein. The data hold 800,000 to 950,000 distinct CDR3 sequences, with about 28% observed a single time. These same records also appear under a second study, on T cells of mothers and their children.

Sequencing was done on a sample of blood. The receptors shown here come from a woman in her forties in good health.

V usage is TRBV5-1 and J usage is TRBJ2-7; D call uncertain. Trimming shortened V by 0 bases and J by 1 base, and 11 bases separated the two germline ends. Germline assignment: CDR1 SGHRS and CDR2 YFSETQ. The CDR3 contains 15 residues. CDR3 coding DNA: TGCGCCAGCAGCTTGGCCACGTGGCAGTCCTACGAGCAGTACTTC. Translation: CASSLATWQSYEQYF.

A few counts support this clonotype. This rearrangement joins TRBV12-3 or TRBV12-4 to TRBJ2-7, with D possibly matching TRBD1 (5 bases). V was pared by 6 bases and J by 6 bases, with 15 bases between. This CDR3 region has 13 residues. CDR3 DNA sequence: TGTGCCAGCAGCCAAGGGTGGGGCTGCGAGCAGTACTTC. It specifies CASSQGWGCEQYF.

V is TRBV5-4 and J is TRBJ2-5; weak D call: TRBD2 (7 bases). V dropped 0 bases and J dropped 1 base, with 13 bases sitting between them. CDR3 length equals 16 residues. Germline V lookup: CDR1 SGHNT, CDR2 YYREEE (reference sequence). Here the CDR3 reads CASSLGAGAAQETQYF. The CDR3 nucleotides are TGTGCCAGCAGCTTGGGTGCGGGGGCCGCCCAAGAGACCCAGTACTTC.

This clonotype has at least ten counts. The chain is built from TRBV20-1 and TRBJ2-3; D unclear. V gave up 7 bases and J gave up 0 bases, with 17 bases separating them. The CDR3 loop spans 15 amino acids. The V gene's germline CDR1 is DFQATT and CDR2 SNEGSKA (reference sequence). The CDR3 reads CSVGPASPSTDTQYF. The CDR3 bases are TGCAGTGTCGGACCGGCTTCCCCTAGCACAGATACGCAGTATTTT.

The chain recombines TRBV2 with TRBJ2-4; possible D gene TRBD1, 6 bases. The ends were cut back, 4 bases at V and 9 bases at J, with 16 bases in the middle. The V gene's germline CDR1 is SNHLY and CDR2 FYNNEI. The CDR3 has 14 amino acids. The CDR3 loop is CASSGLGGNSIQYF. CDR3 nucleotides: TGTGCCAGCAGTGGGTTAGGGGGAAATTCCATTCAGTACTTC.

The CDR3 sequence: CSAEEGQDSYEQYF. The CDR3 nucleotides read TGCAGCGCCGAGGAAGGACAGGACTCCTACGAGCAGTACTTC. This sequence joins TRBV29-1 and TRBJ2-7, with 7 positions matching TRBD1. Trimming removed 7 bases from V and 0 bases from J; junction bases left unmatched: 9. Germline V gene lookup returns CDR1 SQVTM and CDR2 ANQGSEA. This CDR3 has 14 residues.

This clonotype has a count of ten or more. V and J are TRBV29-1 and TRBJ2-7; 8 bases line up with TRBD1. V lost 6 bases to trimming and J lost 2 bases; unmatched junction nucleotides: 3. The CDR3 has 12 amino acids. In germline, CDR1 is SQVTM, CDR2 ANQGSEA. CDR3 nucleotides: TGCAGCGTAGGGACAGGTACCTACGAGCAGTACTTC. It encodes CSVGTGTYEQYF.

This clonotype was observed many times. The chain is built from TRBV7-2 and TRBJ2-1; perhaps TRBD1 as D (6 bases). Germline values: CDR1 SGHTA, CDR2 FQGNSA. Trimming left V 3 bases short and J 4 bases short, with 10 bases between. The CDR3 length is 14 residues. CDR3 amino acids: CASSFGTPYNEQFF. The CDR3, as DNA: TGTGCCAGCAGCTTCGGGACACCATACAATGAGCAGTTCTTC.

The CDR3 reads CASSVARGQGSGGYTF. The CDR3 DNA follows: TGTGCCAGCAGCGTAGCTCGAGGACAGGGCAGCGGTGGCTACACCTTC. The rearrangement uses TRBV9 and TRBJ1-2, with TRBD1 identical over 8 bases. After removal of 0 bases from V and 7 bases from J, the junction contained 11 bases not matched to a gene. Germline V CDR1 and CDR2: SGDLS, YYNGEE. This CDR3 region has 16 residues. Complete variable domain (other parts from reference TRBV9 and TRBJ1-2): DSGVTQTPKHLITATGQRVTLRCSPRSGDLSVYWYQQSLDQGLQFLIQYYNGEERAKGNILERFSAQQFPDLHSELNLSSLELGDSALYFCASSVARGQGSGGYTFGSGTRLTVV.

The chain combines TRBV5-6 with TRBJ1-3, with D uncertain. CDR1 is SGHDT, CDR2 YYEEEE, per germline. The CDR3 covers 15 residues. V was trimmed by 2 bases and J by 0 bases, leaving 9 bases between them. CDR3 bases: TGTGCCAGCAGCTTCCGGAGGAACTCTGGAAACACCATATATTTT. This translates into CASSFRRNSGNTIYF.

This clonotype is a singleton in its sample. Its ends do not fully match the called genes, so a read error is possible. This sequence joins TRBV27 and TRBJ1-2; D is unclear. From germline, CDR1 is MNHEY and CDR2 SMNVEV (reference sequence). The CDR3 length is 11 residues. The DNA for the CDR3 is TGTACCAGTTCAGCCGGCTATGGCTACACCTTC. It is translated as CTSSAGYGYTF.

This clonotype was seen more than once but under ten times. The V and J genes are TRBV7-9 and TRBJ1-2; 7 bases fit TRBD1. The CDR3 consists of 14 residues. From germline, CDR1 is SEHNR and CDR2 FQNEAQ (reference sequence). Losses at the gene ends were 5 bases for V and 2 bases for J; bases not matched to a gene: 5. The CDR3 DNA follows: TGTGCCAGCAGCCGATCGACAGGGAACTATGGCTACACCTTC. This encodes CASSRSTGNYGYTF.

Written as DNA, the CDR3 is TGCGCCAGCAGCGGGGGACAGGGGGGGGTCCAAGAGACCCAGTACTTC. It codes for CASSGGQGGVQETQYF. The chain uses TRBV5-1 and TRBJ2-5; the match to TRBD1 covers 11 bases. J was trimmed by 1 base and V by 4 bases; bases with no gene match: 6. The germline gives CDR1 SGHRS, CDR2 YFSETQ. This CDR3 has 16 residues.

This clonotype turned up a few times. The V gene is TRBV5-6, the J gene TRBJ2-6, with D possibly being TRBD2 (6 bases). V was pared by 2 bases and J by 0 bases, with 12 bases between. The germline V gene has CDR1 SGHDT and CDR2 YYEEEE. The CDR3 contains 17 residues. The DNA for the CDR3 is TGTGCCAGCAGCTTCCGGGGGATGCCCTCTGGGGCCAACGTCCTGACTTTC. This gives the protein CASSFRGMPSGANVLTF.

This clonotype has just a few counts. The chain combines TRBV28 with TRBJ1-1; D not certain. The CDR3 extends over 13 amino acids. Per germline, CDR1 MDHEN and CDR2 SYDVKM. The V and J ends lost 10 bases and 4 bases respectively, with 16 bases between them. DNA for the CDR3: TGTGCCACCTCGTTGCTATGGGCCACTGAAGCTTTCTTT. It yields the protein CATSLLWATEAFF.

This chain joins TRBV20-1 and TRBJ2-2, with 8 bases fitting TRBD2. The CDR3 extends over 16 amino acids. Looked up from germline, CDR1 is DFQATT and CDR2 is SNEGSKA (reference sequence). V lost 6 bases, J lost 3 bases, and 12 bases stayed unmatched. As DNA, the CDR3 is TGCAGTGCCAGTTGGGGCGGGGGGCCGGACACCGGGGAGCTGTTTTTT. Translation: CSASWGGGPDTGELFF.

The chain recombines TRBV19 with TRBJ2-1; a possible D gene is TRBD2 (6 bases). In germline, CDR1 is LNHDA, CDR2 SQIVND (reference sequence). V shed 6 bases and J shed 9 bases, with 12 bases lying between them. CDR3 length: 12 amino acids. The CDR3, as DNA: TGTGCCAGTAGCTGGCCGGGGGTTGAGCAGTTCTTC. It is translated as CASSWPGVEQFF.

In the case of this clonotype: The junction departs from germline at one end; a sequencing error may be responsible. This chain links TRBV4-1 with TRBJ2-4, with 9 bases fitting TRBD1. Near its end, the DNA agrees better with TRBJ2-7, so the J call may be wrong. Per germline, CDR1 MGHRA and CDR2 YSYEKL. This CDR3 contains 14 residues. The CDR3 is CGSSHDRGDYEQYF. The CDR3 DNA reads as TGCGGCAGCAGCCATGACAGGGGGGACTACGAGCAGTACTTC.